The rows below give T cell receptor beta chains drawn from one sample of a study of cytomegalovirus exposure and HLA in healthy donors. Method: immunoSEQ multiplex PCR; TCRdb's copy keeps in-frame clones and lacks some. The sample has 200,000 or so clones, around 80% seen once. Sequences were obtained from PBMCs. The receptors stem from a woman younger than 45 in good health and CMV-seropositive. Each CDR3 is given with its conserved first and last residue. Fields, in order: D gene, clone size, J gene, V gene, CDR3 DNA, CDR3 protein. D genes are given only for firm matches. Clone size is stated in some rows and not others, as once, few, many or a class when expanded.

TRBD2	-	TRBJ2-1	TRBV10-1	TGCGCCAGCAGTCCCGGGACTAGAGATAATGAGCAGTTCTTC	CASSPGTRDNEQFF
-	-	TRBJ1-2	TRBV7-6	TGTGCCAGCAGCATTGACAGTCAGAGGGGCTACACCTTC	CASSIDSQRGYTF
TRBD1	once	TRBJ2-1	TRBV9	TGTGCCAGCAGCGCGACAGGGGACCTCTACAATGAGCAGTTCTTC	CASSATGDLYNEQFF
-	once	TRBJ1-2	TRBV5-1	TGCGCCAGCAGCTTGGACACCTCAGGGGAATACGGCTACACCTTC	CASSLDTSGEYGYTF
TRBD2	-	TRBJ2-7	TRBV28	TGTGCCAGCAGGATCCCGGGGGGGAGCTCCTACGAGCAGTACTTC	CASRIPGGSSYEQYF
-	-	TRBJ2-5	TRBV6-5	TGTGCCAGCAGTTACAGGGGTGGGGAGACCCAGTACTTC	CASSYRGGETQYF
-	-	TRBJ1-5	TRBV30	TGTGCCTGGAGTGCCCCCCGAGTAAACAATCAGCCCCAGCATTTT	CAWSAPRVNNQPQHF
-	-	TRBJ1-1	TRBV4-1	TGCGCCAGCAGTCGGACCGGGAATATGAACACTGAAGCTTTCTTT	CASSRTGNMNTEAFF
-	-	TRBJ1-1	TRBV11-2	TGTGCCAGCAGCTTCGAAGGGGGTCCGAACACTGAAGCTTTCTTT	CASSFEGGPNTEAFF
-	few	TRBJ2-7	TRBV5-6	TGTGCCAGCAGCAGCCCGTACAGGGATTCTTACGAGCAGTACTTC	CASSSPYRDSYEQYF
-	-	TRBJ2-3	TRBV5-4	TGTGCCAGCAGCTTGGGACCCGGGGAGACAGATACGCAGTATTTT	CASSLGPGETDTQYF
TRBD1	-	TRBJ1-1	TRBV4-1	TGCGCCAGCAGCCAATCGGGACAGGGAAACACTGAAGCTTTCTTT	CASSQSGQGNTEAFF
-	-	TRBJ2-3	TRBV6-1	TGTGCCAGCAGCGTTCAAGAAACTAGCACAGATACGCAGTATTTT	CASSVQETSTDTQYF
-	-	TRBJ2-3	TRBV5-4	TGTGCCAGCAGCTTGGTCGGAGTGGGTACGCAGTATTTT	CASSLVGVGTQYF
TRBD2	-	TRBJ2-7	TRBV30	TGTGCCTGGAGTGCGACTAGCGGGAGGGCCCGCGAGCAGTACTTC	CAWSATSGRAREQYF
TRBD1	-	TRBJ2-5	TRBV14	TGTGCCAGCAGCACCGGGACAGGCGTTGCGACCCAGTACTTC	CASSTGTGVATQYF
TRBD1	-	TRBJ2-7	TRBV5-6	TGTGCCAGCAGCTGGACAGGGCCTAGCTACGAGCAGTACTTC	CASSWTGPSYEQYF